The clone carrying this T cell receptor (beta chain) was recorded once. The data are from a study of blood T cell repertoires in COVID-19. Overall study context: In each case, the material was cDNA or gDNA derived from T cells, B-cell-depleted T cells, or PBMCs.

As originally analysed: For nucleated cells, counts were estimated from reference gene primer amplification. This table comes from immunoSEQ multiplex PCR, and its TCRdb copy is limited to in-frame clones, with some not included. V and J calls and clone size are given by that table; D and trimming were obtained from the DNA. The sample records about 400,000 clones, roughly 90% being singletons. The CDR3 covers 15 residues. Germline lookup yields CDR1 MNHEY and CDR2 SMNVEV (reference sequence). V lost 6 bases, J lost 2 bases, and 15 bases lay in between. The chain employs TRBV27 and TRBJ2-3, with D hard to call. The receptor was derived from a man aged 40-49 years with acute or convalescent COVID-19. The sequenced material came from peripheral blood. The CDR3 sequence: CASRDLDRSTDTQYF. CDR3 nucleotides: TGTGCCAGCAGAGATCTCGATAGATCCACAGATACGCAGTATTTT.